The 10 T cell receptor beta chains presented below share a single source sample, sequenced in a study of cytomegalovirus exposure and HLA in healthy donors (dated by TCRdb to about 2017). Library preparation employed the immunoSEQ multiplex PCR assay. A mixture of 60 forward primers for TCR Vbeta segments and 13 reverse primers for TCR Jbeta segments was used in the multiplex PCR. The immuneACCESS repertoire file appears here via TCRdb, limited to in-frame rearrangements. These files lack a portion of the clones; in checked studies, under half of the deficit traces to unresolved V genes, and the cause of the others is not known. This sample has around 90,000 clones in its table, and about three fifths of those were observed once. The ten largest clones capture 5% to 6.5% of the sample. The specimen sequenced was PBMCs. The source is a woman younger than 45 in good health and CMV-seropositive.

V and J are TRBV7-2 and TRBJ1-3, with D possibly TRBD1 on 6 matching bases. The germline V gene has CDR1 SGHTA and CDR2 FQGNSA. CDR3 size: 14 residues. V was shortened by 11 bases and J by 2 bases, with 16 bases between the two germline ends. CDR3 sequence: CACGPGTTGNTIYF. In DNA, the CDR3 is TGTGCCTGCGGGCCAGGGACAACTGGAAACACCATATATTTT.

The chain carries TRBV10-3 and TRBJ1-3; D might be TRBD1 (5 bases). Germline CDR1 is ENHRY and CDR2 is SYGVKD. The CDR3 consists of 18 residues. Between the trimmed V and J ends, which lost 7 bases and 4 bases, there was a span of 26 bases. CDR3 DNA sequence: TGTGCCATCACCCGGGGGGAGGACGGACCGCTTTTCGGAAACACCATATATTTT. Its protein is CAITRGEDGPLFGNTIYF.

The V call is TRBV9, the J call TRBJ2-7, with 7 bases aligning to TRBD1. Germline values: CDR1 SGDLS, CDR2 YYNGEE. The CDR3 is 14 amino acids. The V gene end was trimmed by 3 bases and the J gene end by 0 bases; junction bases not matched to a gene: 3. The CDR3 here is CASSAGTVSYEQYF. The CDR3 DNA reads TGTGCCAGCAGCGCCGGGACAGTCTCCTACGAGCAGTACTTC.

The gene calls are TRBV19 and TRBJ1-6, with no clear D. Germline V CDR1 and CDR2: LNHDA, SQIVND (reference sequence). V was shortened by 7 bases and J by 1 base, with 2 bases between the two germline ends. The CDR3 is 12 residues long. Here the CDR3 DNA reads TGTGCCAGTACATCCTATAATTCACCCCTCCACTTT. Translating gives CASTSYNSPLHF.

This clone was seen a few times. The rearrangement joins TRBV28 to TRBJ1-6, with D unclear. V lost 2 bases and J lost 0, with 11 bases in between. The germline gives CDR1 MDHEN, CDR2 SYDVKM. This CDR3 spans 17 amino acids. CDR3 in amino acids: CASSLNLLSSYNSPLHF. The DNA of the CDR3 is TGTGCCAGCAGTTTAAACCTACTATCCTCCTATAATTCACCCCTCCACTTT. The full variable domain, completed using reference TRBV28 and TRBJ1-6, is DVKVTQSSRYLVKRTGEKVFLECVQDMDHENMFWYRQDPGLGLRLIYFSYDVKMKEKGDIPEGYSVSREKKERFSLILESASTNQTSMYLCASSLNLLSSYNSPLHFGNGTRLTVT.

CDR3 amino acids: CASSPLGTGDTEAFF. CDR3 sequence (DNA): TGTGCCAGCAGCCCCCTAGGGACAGGCGACACTGAAGCTTTCTTT. The chain employs TRBV21-1 and TRBJ1-1; TRBD1, the table's D call, lacks a check against the DNA. TRBV21-1 constitutes a pseudogene. This CDR3 is 15 amino acids long.

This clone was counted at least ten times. The chain's CDR3 is CASSPRTGRSSYEQYF. The DNA for the CDR3 is TGTGCCAGCTCCCCTCGGACAGGGCGGAGCTCCTACGAGCAGTACTTC. V and J are TRBV18 and TRBJ2-7; 8 bases align to TRBD1. This CDR3 region has 16 residues. Germline V lookup: CDR1 KGHSH, CDR2 LQKENI. Trimming removed 6 bases from V and 0 bases from J; junction bases left unmatched: 10.

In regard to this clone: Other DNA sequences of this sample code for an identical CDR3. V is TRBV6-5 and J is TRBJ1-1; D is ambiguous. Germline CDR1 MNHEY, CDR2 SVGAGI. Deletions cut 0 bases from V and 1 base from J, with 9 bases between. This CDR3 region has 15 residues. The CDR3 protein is CASSYSRASNTEAFF. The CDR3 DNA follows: TGTGCCAGCAGTTACTCGCGGGCCTCGAACACTGAAGCTTTCTTT.

This CDR3 is CASSFSDNEQFF. Here the CDR3 DNA reads TGCGCCAGCAGCTTCTCAGACAATGAGCAGTTCTTC. V gene TRBV5-1 combines with J gene TRBJ2-1; D ambiguous. The CDR3 extends over 12 amino acids. Germline V gene lookup returns CDR1 SGHRS and CDR2 YFSETQ. Deletions cut 2 bases from V and 5 bases from J, with 5 bases between. Full variable domain (remainder filled in from reference TRBV5-1 and TRBJ2-1): KAGVTQTPRYLIKTRGQQVTLSCSPISGHRSVSWYQQTPGQGLQFLFEYFSETQRNKGNFPGRFSGRQFSNSRSEMNVSTLELGDSALYLCASSFSDNEQFFGPGTRLTVL.

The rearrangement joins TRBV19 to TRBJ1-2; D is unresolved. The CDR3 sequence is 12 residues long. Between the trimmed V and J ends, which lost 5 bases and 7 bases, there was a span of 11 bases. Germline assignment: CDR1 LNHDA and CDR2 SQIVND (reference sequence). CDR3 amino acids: CASSREGGGYTF. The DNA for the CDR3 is TGTGCCAGTAGTCGGGAGGGAGGTGGCTACACCTTC. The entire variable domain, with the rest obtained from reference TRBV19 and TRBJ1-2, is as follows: DGGITQSPKYLFRKEGQNVTLSCEQNLNHDAMYWYRQDPGQGLRLIYYSQIVNDFQKGDIAEGYSVSREKKESFPLTVTSAQKNPTAFYLCASSREGGGYTFGSGTRLTVV.